The rows below give T cell receptor beta chains drawn from one sample of a study of cytomegalovirus exposure and HLA in healthy donors. Data came from immunoSEQ multiplex PCR; TCRdb stores just in-frame clones and leaves some out. This repertoire shows 50,000 to 65,000 clones, approximately 95% found once; its top ten account for around 7%. Sequenced: PBMCs. These receptors came from a woman in her late teens or twenties in good health and CMV-seropositive. The CDR3 runs from the conserved cysteine through the conserved F or W. Fields, in order: V gene, D gene, J gene, clone size, CDR3 DNA, CDR3 protein. The D gene is left open where the match is weak. For some rows the clone size is stated as once, few or many, or as a class when expanded; others skip it.

>TRBV6-1|TRBD1|TRBJ1-2|.
TGTGCCAGCAGTGAGGGGACAGGGTTTCACTATGGCTACACCTTC
CASSEGTGFHYGYTF
>TRBV7-2|TRBD2|TRBJ2-1|.
TGTGCCAGCAGAGTAGGCGGGGGGGCTGACAATGAGCAGTTCTTC
CASRVGGGADNEQFF
>TRBV7-3|.|TRBJ1-1|once
TGTGCCAGCAGCCGAAGAGGCAGGGGAAGCACTGAAGCTTTCTTT
CASSRRGRGSTEAFF
>TRBV28|TRBD1|TRBJ2-7|.
TGTGCCAGCAGTTTAGGGGGACAGGTCCCCCTCGAGCAGTACTTC
CASSLGGQVPLEQYF
>TRBV5-6|.|TRBJ2-3|.
TGTGCCAGCAGCCTCACAGATACGCAGTATTTT
CASSLTDTQYF
>TRBV5-1|.|TRBJ2-7|.
TGCGCCAGCAGCTTGGGGTCGGGGGAATCGTTTGAGCAGTACTTC
CASSLGSGESFEQYF
>TRBV19|.|TRBJ2-4|.
TGTGCCAGTAGTATTTCGGGGGTGGTGGCCAAAAACATTCAGTACTTC
CASSISGVVAKNIQYF
>TRBV28|.|TRBJ2-6|.
TGTGCCAGCAGTGACAGACTGTACTCTGGGGCCAACGTCCTGACTTTC
CASSDRLYSGANVLTF
>TRBV6-5|.|TRBJ2-1|.
TGTGCCAGCAGCAGACAGTCATCCTCCTACAATGAGCAGTTCTTC
CASSRQSSSYNEQFF
>TRBV11-2|.|TRBJ1-1|once
TGTGCCAGCAGCTTAGGGGCATCGAGCCCTGAAGCTTTCTTT
CASSLGASSPEAFF
>TRBV6-5|TRBD1|TRBJ1-4|.
TGTGCCAGCAGCCTAAACCGGGACAGAAATGAAAAACTGTTTTTT
CASSLNRDRNEKLFF
>TRBV6-1|TRBD1|TRBJ2-2|.
TGTGCCAGCAGTGTATTGACAGGGGCCGGGGAGCTGTTTTTT
CASSVLTGAGELFF
>TRBV5-6|.|TRBJ1-2|.
TGTGCCAGCAGCTTCCCCACCGGGACACCGGCTAACTATGGCTACACCTTC
CASSFPTGTPANYGYTF
>TRBV7-6|.|TRBJ1-2|.
TGTGCCAGCAGCTTTTCGGGGAGCGATGGCTACACCTTC
CASSFSGSDGYTF
>TRBV11-3|.|TRBJ2-3|.
TGTGCCAGCAGCCCCCTGGCGGGGAGCACAGATACGCAGTATTTT
CASSPLAGSTDTQYF
>TRBV4-1|TRBD1|TRBJ1-2|.
TGCGCCAGCAGCCAATCACACGGGACAGACTATGGCTACACCTTC
CASSQSHGTDYGYTF
>TRBV6-6|.|TRBJ2-5|.
TGTGCCAGCAGCCCCGAAACCCCATCAGGGCCGGAGACCCAGTACTTC
CASSPETPSGPETQYF
>TRBV5-1|TRBD2|TRBJ2-7|.
TGCGCCAGCAGCACCCGACTAGCGGGAGGGTACGAGCAGTACTTC
CASSTRLAGGYEQYF
>TRBV7-9|TRBD2|TRBJ2-1|.
TGTGCCAGCAGCTTAAGGACTAGCGGGTACTACAATGAGCAGTTCTTC
CASSLRTSGYYNEQFF
>TRBV11-2|TRBD1|TRBJ2-7|.
TGTGCCAGCAGCTTAGTCCCTACCGGGACAGGGGTTGGCGAGCAGTACTTC
CASSLVPTGTGVGEQYF
>TRBV10-3|TRBD1|TRBJ1-6|.
TGTGCCATCCGGGACAGGGATCGGAGACAGGATTCACCCCTCCACTTT
CAIRDRDRRQDSPLHF
>TRBV5-1|.|TRBJ2-7|.
TGCGCCAGCAGCCTGGAATCCTTGTTTAACGAGCAGTACTTC
CASSLESLFNEQYF
>TRBV7-2|TRBD1|TRBJ1-4|.
TGTGCCAGCAGCCCCCGCCCGACAGGGGCGCAAGAAAAACTGTTTTTT
CASSPRPTGAQEKLFF
>TRBV7-8|TRBD1|TRBJ1-3|.
TGTGCCAGCAGCTTCAGGGACAGGGGAGATAGCACCATATATTTT
CASSFRDRGDSTIYF
>TRBV4-3|TRBD2|TRBJ2-1|.
TGCGCCAGCAGCCAAGAGGGGGGGGTGTTTGAGCAGTTCTTC
CASSQEGGVFEQFF
>TRBV7-9|TRBD2|TRBJ2-1|.
TGTGCCAGCAGCCGGACTAGCGGGGGGGCCATTGAGCAGTTCTTC
CASSRTSGGAIEQFF
>TRBV19|TRBD1|TRBJ1-2|.
TGTGCCAGTAAGGCAGGGGGGATGTACTATGGCTACACCTTC
CASKAGGMYYGYTF
>TRBV28|.|TRBJ1-2|.
TGTGCCAGCAGTTCGGGGGAGGAGGATGGCTACACCTTC
CASSSGEEDGYTF
>TRBV2|.|TRBJ2-5|.
TGTGCCAGCAGTGGCGTGGCCGAGGGAAGAGAGACCCAGTACTTC
CASSGVAEGRETQYF
>TRBV5-1|.|TRBJ2-5|.
TGCGCCAGCAGCTCAGCGATGCAAGAGACCCAGTACTTC
CASSSAMQETQYF
>TRBV9|TRBD2|TRBJ2-3|.
TGTGCCAGCAGCTCTTTTAGCGGGGGCACAGATACGCAGTATTTT
CASSSFSGGTDTQYF